The clone carrying this T cell receptor (beta chain) appeared once. The antigen remains unidentified. In germline, CDR1 is MGHRA, CDR2 YSYEKL. The CDR3 runs to 15 residues. Trimming cost V 10 bases and J 3 bases; bases outside gene matches: 12. The source of the sample is a study of cytomegalovirus exposure and HLA in healthy donors. The PCR made use of 60 Vbeta and 13 Jbeta primers. Here immunoSEQ multiplex PCR was the method, and the copy in TCRdb shows in-frame clones only, minus some. The repertoire includes 150,000 to 200,000 clones, 81% of them detected once, and more than 1.5% sits in the top ten. Study-level findings and limits: TCR beta chains numbering more than 150 were designated cytomegalovirus-associated.

The chain is built from TRBV4-1 and TRBJ2-5, with 9 bases fitting TRBD2. The source of this sequence is a young man in good health and CMV-seronegative. The sample consisted of PBMCs. CDR3 coding DNA: TGCGCCACCCAGAAGACGGGACTAGCAGAAGAGACCCAGTACTTC. This sequence encodes CATQKTGLAEETQYF.